This TCR beta chain was captured in a study of blood T cell repertoires in COVID-19. About the study: COVID-19 samples, acute and convalescent, were from the United States, Italy and Spain. T cells, B-cell-depleted T cells, or PBMCs provided the cDNA or gDNA that served as material.

There are 16 residues in the CDR3. Germline CDR1 MNHNY, CDR2 SVGAGI (reference sequence). V lost 6 bases to trimming and J lost 10 bases; unmatched junction nucleotides: 13. Authors' methods: Quantification of nucleated cells was approximated via reference gene primer amplification. Sequenced by immunoSEQ multiplex PCR; TCRdb stores in-frame clones only, minus some. V, J and clone size were drawn from that table, and D and trimming were deduced from the DNA. The table lists fewer than 250,000 clones, 75% to 85% of them singletons. The sequenced sample was peripheral blood. This clonotype was sampled from a woman in her forties or fifties with acute or convalescent COVID-19. The V gene is TRBV6-6, the J gene TRBJ2-1; 12 bases agree with TRBD1. CDR3 coding DNA: TGTGCCAGCAGACCACCGGGACAGGGGGCGGCGGCGGAGCAGTTCTTC. Encoded protein: CASRPPGQGAAAEQFF.